The 9 T cell receptor beta chains below come from one sample, sequenced in a study of cytomegalovirus exposure and HLA in healthy donors. Primers for the PCR totalled 60 Vbeta and 13 Jbeta. This table comes from immunoSEQ multiplex PCR, and its TCRdb copy is limited to in-frame clones, with some not included. The sample table includes tens of thousands of clones. Sequencing used PBMCs. The receptors here all came from a woman aged 35 to 49 in good health and CMV-seropositive.

J is TRBJ2-7 and V is TRBV29-1, with a weak D call TRBD2 (6 bases). V was trimmed by 8 bases and J by 6 bases, leaving 20 bases between them. Germline CDR1 and CDR2: SQVTM and ANQGSEA. This CDR3 is built from 13 residues. The CDR3 sequence: CSSGTGEGSEQYF. CDR3 nucleotides: TGCAGCTCCGGGACGGGAGAAGGGTCCGAGCAGTACTTC.

The genes are TRBV19 and TRBJ2-3; the match to TRBD2 covers 9 bases. There are 16 residues in the CDR3. Germline V gene sequence: CDR1 LNHDA, CDR2 SQIVND (reference sequence). V lost 5 bases, J lost 6 bases, and 12 bases stayed unmatched. This CDR3 reads CASSSRGSGSLDTQYF. CDR3 nucleotides: TGTGCCAGTAGTTCTCGAGGTAGCGGGAGTCTGGATACGCAGTATTTT.

The gene calls are TRBV13 and TRBJ1-1; D remains ambiguous. The CDR3 has 13 amino acids. The germline CDR1 and CDR2 sequences are PRHDT and FYEKMQ (reference sequence). V lost 2 bases, J lost 6 bases, and 10 bases lay in between. The CDR3 is CASSLTAGPEAFF. CDR3 sequence (DNA): TGTGCCAGCAGCTTAACGGCGGGCCCTGAAGCTTTCTTT.

This sequence joins TRBV7-2 and TRBJ2-5; possibly TRBD1 for D (5 bases). V gave up 3 bases and J gave up 5 bases, with 13 bases separating them. The CDR3 has 14 residues. Germline loops: CDR1 SGHTA, CDR2 FQGNSA. CDR3 in amino acids: CASSFGRVGETQYF. CDR3 bases: TGTGCCAGCAGCTTTGGCAGGGTTGGTGAGACCCAGTACTTC.

V usage is TRBV2 and J usage is TRBJ2-5; 8 bases align to TRBD1. The trim removed 5 bases at V and 2 bases at J, leaving 4 bases unmatched. The CDR3 has 14 amino acids. Per the germline V gene, CDR1 is SNHLY and CDR2 is FYNNEI. CDR3 nucleotide sequence: TGTGCCAGCAGTCGGGACAGGCAGCAAGAGACCCAGTACTTC. Its translation: CASSRDRQQETQYF.

The chain joins TRBV12-5 to TRBJ2-5; TRBD2 aligns across 12 bases. The ends lost 5 bases at V and 1 base at J; junction bases unmatched: 5. CDR1 and CDR2 from the germline V gene are LGHNT and FRNRAP. The CDR3 loop spans 16 amino acids. CDR3 loop: CASGRTSGTLQETQYF. Written as DNA, the CDR3 is TGTGCTAGTGGTCGGACTAGCGGGACCCTCCAAGAGACCCAGTACTTC.

The chain uses TRBV9 and TRBJ2-2; possible D gene TRBD1, 6 bases. Germline V gene sequence: CDR1 SGDLS, CDR2 YYNGEE. V shed 3 bases and J shed 1 base, with 13 bases lying between them. The CDR3 has 16 amino acids. As DNA, the CDR3 is TGTGCCAGCAGCGCCCCTTTACAGGGGAACACCGGGGAGCTGTTTTTT. Amino acid sequence: CASSAPLQGNTGELFF.

The chain recombines TRBV5-1 with TRBJ1-2; D possibly corresponds to TRBD1 (5 bases). CDR1 and CDR2 (germline): SGHRS, YFSETQ. V lost 0 bases to trimming and J lost 4 bases, with 13 bases between them. CDR3 size: 15 residues. Written as DNA, the CDR3 is TGCGCCAGCAGCTTGGGTCAACAAGGGGCCTATGGCTACACCTTC. Amino acid sequence: CASSLGQQGAYGYTF.

The V gene is TRBV28, the J gene TRBJ2-7; D perhaps matches TRBD2 (5 bases). Per germline, CDR1 MDHEN and CDR2 SYDVKM. CDR3 length: 13 amino acids. V dropped 3 bases and J dropped 3 bases, with 9 bases sitting between them. The CDR3, as DNA: TGTGCCAGCAGTTTCGGGGAATACTACGAGCAGTACTTC. Its translation is CASSFGEYYEQYF.